This record covers a single T cell receptor beta chain. TCRdb's copy holds only in-frame clones and misses some; the assay was immunoSEQ multiplex PCR. The repertoire holds 200,000 or so clones, with 80% to 90% as singletons. This sample was taken from a study of blood T cell repertoires in COVID-19. The specimen was peripheral blood. The clonotype was recovered from a man aged 45-65 years who had recovered from COVID-19.

CDR3 amino acids: CASSPAGTGAPYEQYF. In nucleotides, the CDR3 is TGTGCCAGCAGCCCGGCCGGGACAGGGGCACCCTACGAGCAGTACTTC. V and J are TRBV11-2 and TRBJ2-7, with TRBD1 matching 10 bases. Germline values: CDR1 SGHAT, CDR2 FQNNGV. Trimming at V came to 5 bases and at J to 2 bases, leaving 9 bases not matched to a gene. This CDR3 has 16 residues.